The 9 T cell receptor beta chains listed next were all sequenced from one sample in a study of identical twins. TCRdb passed the 5' RACE reads through MiXCR, listing each CDR3 protein once. The sample records hundreds of thousands of distinct CDR3 sequences, about 9.4% being singletons. A further study also used this sample, focusing on yellow fever vaccine responses in identical twins.

Sequenced sample: PBMCs. These receptors originate from a woman aged 18-29 years in good health.

This clonotype was counted at least ten times. This chain connects TRBV4-2 to TRBJ2-1, with TRBD2 matching over 10 bases. Trimming took 0 bases from V and 6 from J; bases not matched to a gene: 8. There are 17 residues in the CDR3. Germline CDR1 is LGHNA and CDR2 is YNFKEQ. CDR3 coding DNA: TGTGCCAGCAGCCAAGATGTCCTAGCGGGAGTCTTCAATGAGCAGTTCTTC. Protein: CASSQDVLAGVFNEQFF.

This clonotype was detected ten times or more. This chain connects TRBV11-2 to TRBJ2-1; D call uncertain. With 2 bases removed from V and 6 bases from J, the gap between germline ends came to 5 bases. The germline V gene has CDR1 SGHAT and CDR2 FQNNGV. The CDR3 has 12 amino acids. The CDR3 bases are TGTGCCAGCAGCTTATACCTCAATGAGCAGTTCTTC. Protein product: CASSLYLNEQFF.

The chain is built from TRBV15 and TRBJ1-1; no clear D gene. CDR1 LNHNV and CDR2 YYDKDF come from the germline V gene (reference sequence). The CDR3 sequence is 11 residues long. Deletions cut 2 bases from V and 8 bases from J, with 6 bases between. CDR3 coding DNA: TGTGCCACCAGCAGATGGTCGGAAGCTTTCTTT. This sequence encodes CATSRWSEAFF.

This clonotype was seen a handful of times. The gene calls are TRBV12-3 or TRBV12-4 and TRBJ2-7, with 7 bases lining up with TRBD1. The CDR3 covers 14 residues. J gave up 7 bases and V 5 bases, and 11 bases lay outside the gene matches. CDR3 amino acids: CASSIGQVLGEQYF. CDR3 coding DNA: TGTGCCAGCAGTATAGGACAGGTTCTGGGGGAGCAGTACTTC.

This clonotype appeared many times. This rearrangement joins TRBV2 to TRBJ2-3; D gene uncertain. Germline V CDR1 and CDR2: SNHLY, FYNNEI. The CDR3 is 12 residues long. V was clipped by 8 bases and J by 4 bases, with 10 bases between them. The CDR3 DNA reads TGTGCCAGCTCCTCTAGGGCAGATACGCAGTATTTT. This codes for CASSSRADTQYF.

This chain joins TRBV20-1 and TRBJ2-7; 9 bases fit TRBD2. After removal of 3 bases from V and 3 bases from J, the junction contained 15 bases not matched to a gene. Germline values: CDR1 DFQATT, CDR2 SNEGSKA (reference sequence). The CDR3 is 17 residues long. CDR3 nucleotide sequence: TGCAGTGCTAGGTCTTTGCGCTTGGGCGGGGGGGACTACGAGCAGTACTTC. Translating it yields CSARSLRLGGGDYEQYF.

The V and J genes are TRBV6-4 and TRBJ2-2; D is unclear. Deletions cut 6 bases from V and 2 bases from J, with 10 bases between. The germline CDR1 and CDR2 sequences are MRHNA and SNTAGT. The CDR3 covers 14 residues. The CDR3 loop is CASRAGVNTGELFF. The CDR3, as DNA: TGTGCCAGCAGAGCCGGAGTAAACACCGGGGAGCTGTTTTTT.

This chain links TRBV5-1 with TRBJ2-1; TRBD1 is a possible D gene (6 bases). CDR3 length equals 15 residues. CDR1 and CDR2 (germline): SGHRS, YFSETQ. Trimming shortened V by 4 bases and J by 11 bases, and 22 bases separated the two germline ends. In nucleotides, the CDR3 is TGCGCCAGCAGCGGGGGATCGACTAAGACAGGCCAGCAGTTCTTC. Translated, it gives CASSGGSTKTGQQFF. Based on the CDR3 plus reference TRBV5-1 and TRBJ2-1, the full variable domain is KAGVTQTPRYLIKTRGQQVTLSCSPISGHRSVSWYQQTPGQGLQFLFEYFSETQRNKGNFPGRFSGRQFSNSRSEMNVSTLELGDSALYLCASSGGSTKTGQQFFGPGTRLTVL.

Ten or more counts support this clonotype. The chain is built from TRBV5-1 and TRBJ2-4; D remains ambiguous. The CDR3 totals 14 residues. Germline-derived CDR1 and CDR2 are SGHRS and YFSETQ. Trimming took 5 bases from V and 3 from J, leaving 12 bases between them. The CDR3 DNA reads as TGCGCCAGCAGTCAGACCCCGGACAAAAACATTCAGTACTTC. Residues: CASSQTPDKNIQYF.